This T cell receptor (beta chain) was identified during a study of molecular identifiers for immune sequencing clone quantification. Methods described previously were used for bulk TCR libraries, and listed TCR primers were applied. Each CDR3 protein gets one entry after TCRdb re-called the PCR reads with MiXCR. The table records some 100,000 distinct CDR3 sequences, around 17% of them present only once. Sequences were obtained from naive CD8+ T cells from blood, with Jurkat cell RNA spiked in. Subset of the sample: FACS-sorted CD8+CD4-CCR7+CD45RA+ naive T cells. The clonotype comes from a human donor in good health. Some libraries in this study had Jurkat cell RNA spiked in.

Here the CDR3 reads CASSVGEDSRETQYF. The CDR3 nucleotides are TGTGCCAGCAGCGTAGGAGAGGACTCGCGGGAGACCCAGTACTTC. The J gene is TRBJ2-5, the V gene TRBV9, with a possible D match to TRBD2 (5 bases). The V end was cut by 0 bases, the J end by 5 bases, with 14 bases between. Per the germline V gene, CDR1 is SGDLS and CDR2 is YYNGEE. The CDR3 sequence is 15 residues long.